This record concerns one TCR beta chain sequence. In the original workflow: Clinicopathological groups differed in CDR3, with these differences serving to build a distant-metastasis classifier for papillary thyroid cancer. TCRdb re-analyzed the PCR reads through MiXCR. The V and J calls and clone size come from TCRdb's table, not from the authors' own analysis. Of 11,000 or so clones listed, around 40% were seen once; the top ten hold 15% to 20%. This sample stems from a study of metastatic and nonmetastatic thyroid tumors. The wider study: For malignant and benign thyroid patients, tumor or nodule tissue and blood were the sources whose repertoires were compared.

The entire patient cohort was treatment-naive prior to thyroid surgery. J gave up 9 bases and V 5 bases, and 10 bases lay outside the gene matches. Germline V gene data show CDR1 as GTSNPN and CDR2 as SVGIG (reference sequence). CDR3 length: 14 residues. The sample taken for sequencing was tumor tissue. This clonotype was sampled from a female donor with papillary thyroid cancer or a benign thyroid nodule (not recorded which). Some clones in this sample may be carry-over from other donors' samples. The chain links TRBV30 to TRBJ2-1; TRBD2 matches at 10 bases. CDR3 sequence: CAWVKRGGLSEQFF. In nucleotides, the CDR3 is TGTGCCTGGGTCAAGCGGGGGGGCTTGAGTGAGCAGTTCTTC.